The following is a T cell receptor beta chain sequence with its context. Its antigen is as yet unknown. The donors were part of the validation cohort of 120 subjects. That cohort was separate from the first cohort, which comprised fewer than 800 subjects. These data come from a study of cytomegalovirus exposure and HLA in healthy donors. Study-wide results and caveats: According to the study, 180 or so TCR beta chains were cytomegalovirus-associated.

V gave up 4 bases and J gave up 4 bases; unmatched junction bases: 10. CDR3 length: 16 amino acids. The germline CDR1 and CDR2 sequences are SGHAT and FQDESV (reference sequence). This table comes from immunoSEQ multiplex PCR, and its TCRdb copy is limited to in-frame clones, with some not included. The sample carries some 260,000 clones, about 90% recorded once. This rearrangement joins TRBV11-1 to TRBJ2-1; 7 bases align to TRBD2. The material sequenced was PBMCs. The origin of this receptor is a man in his late teens or twenties in good health and CMV-seropositive. The CDR3 here is CASSSKVAGVYNEQFF. CDR3 DNA sequence: TGTGCCAGCAGCTCCAAGGTGGCGGGAGTGTACAATGAGCAGTTCTTC.